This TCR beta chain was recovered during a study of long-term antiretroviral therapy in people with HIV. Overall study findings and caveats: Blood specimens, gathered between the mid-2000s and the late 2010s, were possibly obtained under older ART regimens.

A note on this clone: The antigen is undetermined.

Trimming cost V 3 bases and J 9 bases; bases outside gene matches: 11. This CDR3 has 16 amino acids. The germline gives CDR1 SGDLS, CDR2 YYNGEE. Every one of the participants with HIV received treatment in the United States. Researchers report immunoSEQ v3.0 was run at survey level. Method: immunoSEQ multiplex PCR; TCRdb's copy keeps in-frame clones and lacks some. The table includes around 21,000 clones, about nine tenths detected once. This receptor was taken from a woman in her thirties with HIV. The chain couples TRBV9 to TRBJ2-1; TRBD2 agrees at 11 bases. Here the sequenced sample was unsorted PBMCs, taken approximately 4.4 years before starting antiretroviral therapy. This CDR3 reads CASSAISGGAFSEQFF. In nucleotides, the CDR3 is TGTGCCAGCAGCGCCATTAGCGGGGGGGCTTTTAGTGAGCAGTTCTTC.